This T cell receptor (beta chain) was identified during a study of T cell responses to AZD1222 COVID-19 vaccine. Details on this clone: What it binds is not known.

Using immunoSEQ multiplex PCR, the repertoire was profiled, and TCRdb retains in-frame clones only, with some absent. This sample yields roughly 87,000 clones, of which around nine tenths are seen a single time; 6.9% belongs to the top ten. Study-wide results and limits: Vaccine-related CD4 TCRs covered spike, predominating at 160-218 and 743-854.

Looked up from germline, CDR1 is MDHEN and CDR2 is SYDVKM. The CDR3 runs 13 residues. Trimming cost V 1 base and J 7 bases, with 9 bases left between them. Second doses at about 4 or about 12 weeks were pooled. The starting material was peripheral blood, obtained 28 days after the second AZD1222 dose. V usage is TRBV28 and J usage is TRBJ2-3; possibly TRBD2 for D (6 bases). This TCR came from an adult who received the AZD1222 COVID-19 vaccine. CDR3 in DNA: TGTGCCAGCAGTTTATCCGGGACTTATACGCAGTATTTT. Its protein product is CASSLSGTYTQYF.